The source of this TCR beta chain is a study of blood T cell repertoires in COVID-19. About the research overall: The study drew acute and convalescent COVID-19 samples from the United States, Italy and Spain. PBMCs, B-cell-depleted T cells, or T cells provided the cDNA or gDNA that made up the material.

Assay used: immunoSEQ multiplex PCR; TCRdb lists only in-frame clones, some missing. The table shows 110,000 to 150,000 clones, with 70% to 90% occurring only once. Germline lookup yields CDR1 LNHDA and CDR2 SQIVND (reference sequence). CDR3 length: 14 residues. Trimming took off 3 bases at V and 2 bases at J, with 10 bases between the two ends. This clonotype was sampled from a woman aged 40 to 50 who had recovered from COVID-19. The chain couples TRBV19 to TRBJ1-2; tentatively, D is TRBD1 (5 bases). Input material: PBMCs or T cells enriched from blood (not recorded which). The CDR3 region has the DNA TGTGCCAGTAGTATTCAGCGGGGGAACTATGGCTACACCTTC. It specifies CASSIQRGNYGYTF.